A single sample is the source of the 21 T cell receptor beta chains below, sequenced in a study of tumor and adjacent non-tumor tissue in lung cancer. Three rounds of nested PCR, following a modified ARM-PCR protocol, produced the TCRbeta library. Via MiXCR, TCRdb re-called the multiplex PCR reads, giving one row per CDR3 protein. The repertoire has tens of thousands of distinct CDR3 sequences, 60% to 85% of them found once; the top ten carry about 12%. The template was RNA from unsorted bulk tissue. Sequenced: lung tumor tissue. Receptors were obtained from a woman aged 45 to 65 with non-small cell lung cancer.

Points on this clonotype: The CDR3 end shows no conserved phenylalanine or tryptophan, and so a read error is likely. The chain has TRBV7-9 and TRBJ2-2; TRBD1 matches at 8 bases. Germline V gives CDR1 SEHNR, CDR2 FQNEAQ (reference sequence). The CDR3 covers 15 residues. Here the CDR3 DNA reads TGTGACAGCAGCCCTCGACAGGGGTCCACCGGGGAGCTGTTTTCT. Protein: CDSSPRQGSTGELFS.

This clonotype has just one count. CDR3 sequence reads: CSVGRGSTGELFF. CDR3 DNA sequence: TGCAGCGTTGGCAGGGGGAGTACTGGGGAGCTGTTTTTT. The chain links TRBV29-1 to TRBJ2-2, with TRBD1 matching over 7 bases. V was pared by 4 bases and J by 8 bases, with 7 bases of the junction left unmatched. Germline CDR1 reads SQVTM; CDR2 reads ANQGSEA. The CDR3 contains 13 residues.

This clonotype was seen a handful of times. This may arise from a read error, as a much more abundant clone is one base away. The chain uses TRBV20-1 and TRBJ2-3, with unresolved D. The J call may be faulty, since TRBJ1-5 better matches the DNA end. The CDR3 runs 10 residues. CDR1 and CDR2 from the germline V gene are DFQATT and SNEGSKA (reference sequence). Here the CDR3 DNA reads TGCAGTCCCATGGGCAGTACGCAGCATTTT. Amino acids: CSPMGSTQHF.

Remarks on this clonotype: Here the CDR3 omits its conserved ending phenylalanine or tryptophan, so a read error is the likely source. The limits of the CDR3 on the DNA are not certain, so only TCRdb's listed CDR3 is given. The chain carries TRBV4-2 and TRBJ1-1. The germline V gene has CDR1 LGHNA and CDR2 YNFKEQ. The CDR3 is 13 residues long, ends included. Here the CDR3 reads CASSQETYTETFL.

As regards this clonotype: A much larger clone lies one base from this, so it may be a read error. CDR3 in DNA: TGCAGTGCCGGCCCCTCACATCTAGCGGGAGCTTCCTACGAGCAGTACTTC. Its translation: CSAGPSHLAGASYEQYF. The rearrangement uses TRBV20-1 and TRBJ2-7; 10 positions match TRBD2. From germline, CDR1 is DFQATT and CDR2 SNEGSKA (reference sequence). The CDR3 has 17 amino acids. V dropped 6 bases and J dropped 1; count of bases not matched to a gene: 15.

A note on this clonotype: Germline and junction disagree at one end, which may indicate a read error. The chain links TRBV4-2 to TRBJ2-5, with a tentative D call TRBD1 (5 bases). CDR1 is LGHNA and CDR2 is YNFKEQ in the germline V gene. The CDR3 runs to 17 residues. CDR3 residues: CASSPIRGPDGQEIQYF. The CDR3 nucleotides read TGTGCCAGCAGCCCGATTAGGGGCCCAGATGGTCAAGAGATCCAGTACTTC.

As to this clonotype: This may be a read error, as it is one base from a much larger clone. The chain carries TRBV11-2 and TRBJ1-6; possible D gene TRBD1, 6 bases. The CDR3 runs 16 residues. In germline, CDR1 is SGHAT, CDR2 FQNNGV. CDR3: CTSSLGGGSYNSPLHF. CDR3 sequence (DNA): TGTACCAGCAGCTTAGGGGGAGGCTCCTATAATTCACCCCTCCACTTT.

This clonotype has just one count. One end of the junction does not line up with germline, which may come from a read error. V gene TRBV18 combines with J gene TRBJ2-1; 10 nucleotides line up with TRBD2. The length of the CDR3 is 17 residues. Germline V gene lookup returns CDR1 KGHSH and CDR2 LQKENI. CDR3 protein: CTSSPGASGSGYNEQFF. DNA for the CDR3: TGTACCAGCTCACCAGGAGCTAGCGGGAGCGGCTACAATGAGCAGTTCTTC.

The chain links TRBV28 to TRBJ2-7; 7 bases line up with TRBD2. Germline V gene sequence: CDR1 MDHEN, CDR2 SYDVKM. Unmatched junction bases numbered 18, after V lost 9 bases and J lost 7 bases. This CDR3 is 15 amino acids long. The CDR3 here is CASSRLREWSEEQYF. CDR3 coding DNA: TGTGCCAGTAGTCGTCTGCGGGAGTGGAGCGAGGAGCAGTACTTC.

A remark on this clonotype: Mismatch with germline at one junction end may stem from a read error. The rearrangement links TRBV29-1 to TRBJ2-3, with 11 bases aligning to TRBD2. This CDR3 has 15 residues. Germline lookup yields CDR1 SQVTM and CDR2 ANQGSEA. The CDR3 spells CSVDSTSGGTDTRYF. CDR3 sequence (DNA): TGCAGTGTAGATAGTACTAGCGGGGGCACAGATACGCGGTATTTT.

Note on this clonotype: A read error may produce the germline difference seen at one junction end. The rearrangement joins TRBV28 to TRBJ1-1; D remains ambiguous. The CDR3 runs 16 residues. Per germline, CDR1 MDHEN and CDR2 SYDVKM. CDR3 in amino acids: CASSLLGRSVNNEAFF. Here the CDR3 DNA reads TGTGCCAGCAGTTTATTGGGGAGGAGTGTTAACAATGAAGCTTTCTTT.

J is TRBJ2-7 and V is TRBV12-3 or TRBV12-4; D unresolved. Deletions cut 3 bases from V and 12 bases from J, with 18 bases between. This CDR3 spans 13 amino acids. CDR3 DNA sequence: TGTGCCAGCAGTTTCGTAACGGCCTACGAGTTGTACTTC. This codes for CASSFVTAYELYF.

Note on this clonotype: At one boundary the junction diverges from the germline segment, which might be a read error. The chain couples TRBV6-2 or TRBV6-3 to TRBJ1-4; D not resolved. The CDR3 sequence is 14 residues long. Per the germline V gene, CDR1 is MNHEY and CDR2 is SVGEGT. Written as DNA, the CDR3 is TGTGCCAGCGGTCCGAGGCAAACTTATGAAAAACTGTTTTTT. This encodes CASGPRQTYEKLFF.

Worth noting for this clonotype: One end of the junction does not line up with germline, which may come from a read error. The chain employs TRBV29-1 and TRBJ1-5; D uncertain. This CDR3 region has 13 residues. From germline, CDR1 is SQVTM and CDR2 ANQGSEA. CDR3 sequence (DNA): TGCATCGTTGCCCTTCATCACGATCAGTCCCAGCATTTT. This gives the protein CIVALHHDQSQHF. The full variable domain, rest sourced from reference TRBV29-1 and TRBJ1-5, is SAVISQKPSRDICQRGTSLTIQCQVDSQVTMMFWYRQQPGQSLTLIATANQGSEATYESGFVIDKFPISRPNLTFSTLTVSNMSPEDSSIYLCIVALHHDQSQHFGDGTRLSIL.

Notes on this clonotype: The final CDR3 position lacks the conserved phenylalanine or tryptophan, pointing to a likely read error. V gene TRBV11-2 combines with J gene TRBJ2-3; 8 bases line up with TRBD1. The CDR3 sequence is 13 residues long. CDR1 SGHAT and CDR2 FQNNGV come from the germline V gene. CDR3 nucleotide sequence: TGTGCCAGCAACTTAGACAGGGGAGATACGCAGTATTCG. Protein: CASNLDRGDTQYS.

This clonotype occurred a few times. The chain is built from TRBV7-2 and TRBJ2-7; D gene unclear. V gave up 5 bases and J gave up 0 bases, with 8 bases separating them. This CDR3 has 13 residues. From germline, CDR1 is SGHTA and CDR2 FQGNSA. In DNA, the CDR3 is TGTGCCAGCAGCCGCCCCCCCTCCTACGAGCAGTACTTC. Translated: CASSRPPSYEQYF.

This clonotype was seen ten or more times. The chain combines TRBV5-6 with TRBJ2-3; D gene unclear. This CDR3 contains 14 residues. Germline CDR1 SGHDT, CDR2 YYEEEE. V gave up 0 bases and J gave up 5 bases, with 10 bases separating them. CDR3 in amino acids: CASSLGEVGDTQYF. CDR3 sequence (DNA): TGTGCCAGCAGCTTGGGTGAGGTAGGAGATACGCAGTATTTT. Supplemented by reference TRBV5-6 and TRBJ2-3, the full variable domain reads DAGVTQSPTHLIKTRGQQVTLRCSPKSGHDTVSWYQQALGQGPQFIFQYYEEEERQRGNFPDRFSGHQFPNYSSELNVNALLLGDSALYLCASSLGEVGDTQYFGPGTRLTVL.

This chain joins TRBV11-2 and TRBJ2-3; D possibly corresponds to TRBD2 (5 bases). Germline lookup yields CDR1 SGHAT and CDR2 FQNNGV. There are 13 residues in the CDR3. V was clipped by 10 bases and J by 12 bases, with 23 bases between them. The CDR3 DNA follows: TGTGCCAAGAGCTTAATCTTTGGAGGCGCCCAGTATTTT. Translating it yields CAKSLIFGGAQYF.

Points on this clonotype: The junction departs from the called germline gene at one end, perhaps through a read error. CDR3 protein: CASGRGRGQETQYF. The CDR3 nucleotides read TGTGCCAGCGGCCGGGGTCGAGGGCAAGAGACCCAGTACTTT. V gene TRBV7-8 combines with J gene TRBJ2-5; tentative D call: TRBD2 (5 bases). Germline values: CDR1 SGHVS, CDR2 FQNEAQ. This CDR3 is built from 14 residues.

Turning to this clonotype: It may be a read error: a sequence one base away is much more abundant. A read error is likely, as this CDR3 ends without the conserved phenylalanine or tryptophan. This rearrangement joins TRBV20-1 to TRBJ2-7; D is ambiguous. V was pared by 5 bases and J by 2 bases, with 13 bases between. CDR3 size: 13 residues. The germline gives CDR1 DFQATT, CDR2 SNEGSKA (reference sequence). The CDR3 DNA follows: TGCAGTGCTCGACTGGACGAGCCCTACGAGCAGTACTTA. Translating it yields CSARLDEPYEQYL.

The CDR3 is CTNKTSGTRDYEQYF. The CDR3, as DNA: TGTACCAACAAAACTTCCGGGACTAGAGACTACGAGCAGTACTTC. The chain recombines TRBV28 with TRBJ2-7; TRBD2 matches 8 bases. Germline lookup yields CDR1 MDHEN and CDR2 SYDVKM. The CDR3 sequence is 15 residues long. Full variable domain (rest looked up from reference TRBV28 and TRBJ2-7): DVKVTQSSRYLVKRTGEKVFLECVQDMDHENMFWYRQDPGLGLRLIYFSYDVKMKEKGDIPEGYSVSREKKERFSLILESASTNQTSMYLCTNKTSGTRDYEQYFGPGTRLTVT.